The following is a TCR beta chain sequence with its context. This specimen belongs to a study of shared T cell receptors in the human thymus. The V and J ends lost 0 bases and 7 bases, in that order; junction bases with no gene match: 15. Germline assignment: CDR1 SGHDT and CDR2 YYEEEE. This CDR3 has 18 residues. Produced via immunoSEQ multiplex PCR; TCRdb's table is partial and in-frame only. The table lists roughly 700,000 clones, over 75% of them singletons. This sample was also put to use in a study of human thymus T cells.

The sample comprised thymocytes. The TCR sequence derives from a boy under two years old with a congenital heart defect. The chain recombines TRBV5-6 with TRBJ2-1, with 8 nucleotides matching TRBD2. The CDR3 DNA reads as TGTGCCAGCAGCTTGGGGGGTAGCGGGATAGTCTTAGGTAATGAGCAGTTCTTC. This encodes CASSLGGSGIVLGNEQFF.